The source of this TCR beta chain is a study of blood T cell repertoires in COVID-19. Authors' analysis steps: Cell counts per sample came from amplifying reference gene primers. TCRdb keeps only in-frame clones here, not all; method: immunoSEQ multiplex PCR. The V and J calls and the clone size are those of that table, but D and trimming were determined from the DNA. The table has around 250,000 clones, approximately 90% seen once. V lost 7 bases to trimming and J lost 3 bases; unmatched junction nucleotides: 3. This CDR3 comprises 13 residues. CDR1 is MNHEY, CDR2 SVGAGI, per germline. The age range of participants was 18 to 89 years, with residence in about two dozen US areas. Participant-given clinical history determined each cohort assignment. All exposed participants met a person with COVID-19 within 2 weeks before entering the study. This clone appeared once.

The clonotype comes from a man aged 40-55 years who had been exposed to COVID-19. The chain couples TRBV6-5 to TRBJ2-7, with TRBD1 matching 10 bases. The sample comprised PBMCs or T cells enriched from blood (not recorded which). This CDR3 is CASTRTGGYEQYF. The CDR3 DNA is TGTGCCAGCACCCGGACAGGGGGCTACGAGCAGTACTTC.